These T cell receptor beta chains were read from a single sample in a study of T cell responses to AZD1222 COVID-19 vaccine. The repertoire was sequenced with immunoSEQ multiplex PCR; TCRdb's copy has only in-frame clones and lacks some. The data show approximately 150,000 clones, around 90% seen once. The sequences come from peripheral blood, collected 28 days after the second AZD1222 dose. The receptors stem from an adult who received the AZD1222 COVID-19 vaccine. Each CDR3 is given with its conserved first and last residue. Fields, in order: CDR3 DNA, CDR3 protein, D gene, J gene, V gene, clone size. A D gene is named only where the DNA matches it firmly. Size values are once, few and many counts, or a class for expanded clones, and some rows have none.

DNA: TGTGCCAGCAGTTCGCATAGGGACGGATCCTACGAGCAGTACTTC
CDR3: CASSSHRDGSYEQYF
D: NA
J: TRBJ2-7
V: TRBV6-5
size: NA

DNA: TGCAGCGCCTATACCAGCGGGAGCGGTACCGGGGAGCTGTTTTTT
CDR3: CSAYTSGSGTGELFF
D: TRBD2
J: TRBJ2-2
V: TRBV29-1
size: NA

DNA: TGTGCCAGCAGCTTAGTTGGAGGGGACCACTCCTACAATGAGCAGTTCTTC
CDR3: CASSLVGGDHSYNEQFF
D: NA
J: TRBJ2-1
V: TRBV7-6
size: NA

DNA: TGTGCCAGTAGAACTAGCGGGATGACCGGGGAGCTGTTTTTT
CDR3: CASRTSGMTGELFF
D: TRBD2
J: TRBJ2-2
V: TRBV19
size: once

DNA: TGTGCCAGCTCACCGGGGCAAGAGACCCAGTACTTC
CDR3: CASSPGQETQYF
D: NA
J: TRBJ2-5
V: TRBV18
size: NA

DNA: TGTGCCAGCAGTCTCTTGACAGGACAATACTCCTACGAGCAGTACTTC
CDR3: CASSLLTGQYSYEQYF
D: NA
J: TRBJ2-7
V: TRBV27
size: NA

DNA: TGCAGCGTTCGCGGACAGGGGTGGTCCAATGAGCAGTTCTTC
CDR3: CSVRGQGWSNEQFF
D: TRBD1
J: TRBJ2-1
V: TRBV29-1
size: once

DNA: TGTGCCAGTTCCGGGACTACCTACAATGAGCAGTTCTTC
CDR3: CASSGTTYNEQFF
D: TRBD2
J: TRBJ2-1
V: TRBV19
size: NA

DNA: TGTGCCAGCAGCCAAGGACTAGCGGGAGGCGAGCAGTACTTC
CDR3: CASSQGLAGGEQYF
D: TRBD2
J: TRBJ2-7
V: TRBV2
size: NA

DNA: TGTGCCAGCAGTTCCGACAGGAATCAGCCCCAGCATTTT
CDR3: CASSSDRNQPQHF
D: NA
J: TRBJ1-5
V: TRBV11-3
size: NA

DNA: TGTGCCAGCAGCTTAGACAGGGAGGAGACCCAGTACTTC
CDR3: CASSLDREETQYF
D: TRBD1
J: TRBJ2-5
V: TRBV5-4
size: NA

DNA: TGTGCCAGCAGCGCCGGGACTAGCGGGTTAGATACGCAGTATTTT
CDR3: CASSAGTSGLDTQYF
D: TRBD2
J: TRBJ2-3
V: TRBV14
size: NA

DNA: TGTGCCACCAGCAGAAATAGCAATCAGCCCCAGCATTTT
CDR3: CATSRNSNQPQHF
D: NA
J: TRBJ1-5
V: TRBV15
size: NA

DNA: TGCGCCAGCAGTGGTTTTTCTAGCGGGAGGCCGTTTAGTGGGAATGAGCAGTTCTTC
CDR3: CASSGFSSGRPFSGNEQFF
D: TRBD2
J: TRBJ2-1
V: TRBV10-2
size: NA

DNA: TGTGCCAGCAGCCAAGGGACAGGCGAAGGACAGCCCCAGCATTTT
CDR3: CASSQGTGEGQPQHF
D: TRBD1
J: TRBJ1-5
V: TRBV4-2
size: NA

DNA: TGTGCCAGCACCTGGTTTAACACCGGGGAGCTGTTTTTT
CDR3: CASTWFNTGELFF
D: NA
J: TRBJ2-2
V: TRBV9
size: NA

DNA: TGTGCCAGCAGCTATGGGACTAGCGGGATGGAGACCCAGTACTTC
CDR3: CASSYGTSGMETQYF
D: TRBD2
J: TRBJ2-5
V: TRBV7-9
size: NA

DNA: TGTGCCAGTAGTCTCGGACTAGGAAGCTACGAGCAGTACTTC
CDR3: CASSLGLGSYEQYF
D: TRBD2
J: TRBJ2-7
V: TRBV19
size: NA

DNA: TGTGCCAGCAGCTTAGTATGGGTCCCCGGGGCCAACGTCCTGACTTTC
CDR3: CASSLVWVPGANVLTF
D: NA
J: TRBJ2-6
V: TRBV11-3
size: NA

DNA: TGCGCCAGCAGCTTGGGGGGCTCACCCCTCCACTTT
CDR3: CASSLGGSPLHF
D: NA
J: TRBJ1-6
V: TRBV5-1
size: NA

DNA: TGCAGCGTAACCGGGACAGCAACTAATGAAAAACTGTTTTTT
CDR3: CSVTGTATNEKLFF
D: TRBD1
J: TRBJ1-4
V: TRBV29-1
size: NA

DNA: TGTGCCAGCAGCTTGGGAAGTACTGGAAACACCATATATTTT
CDR3: CASSLGSTGNTIYF
D: NA
J: TRBJ1-3
V: TRBV7-2
size: NA

DNA: TGTGCCAGTAGTGAAGGGACAGTTTTCGCGCAGTACTTC
CDR3: CASSEGTVFAQYF
D: TRBD1
J: TRBJ2-7
V: TRBV19
size: once

DNA: TGTGCCTGGAGTGTAAACGCCCCCGGGCGAGGGTTGGGAGGGGAGCTGTTTTTT
CDR3: CAWSVNAPGRGLGGELFF
D: NA
J: TRBJ2-2
V: TRBV30
size: NA

DNA: TGCGCCAGCAGCCAAGATAATTGGAGGGAAATACAGGGGGCAGATACGCAGTATTTT
CDR3: CASSQDNWREIQGADTQYF
D: TRBD1
J: TRBJ2-3
V: TRBV4-3
size: NA

DNA: TGTGCCAGCAGCGGTTTGCAGGGGGTTTCCACTGAAGCTTTCTTT
CDR3: CASSGLQGVSTEAFF
D: TRBD1
J: TRBJ1-1
V: TRBV5-6
size: NA

DNA: TGTGCCTGGAGTGTGGCGAACTCTGGAAACACCATATATTTT
CDR3: CAWSVANSGNTIYF
D: NA
J: TRBJ1-3
V: TRBV30
size: once

DNA: TGCGCCAGCAGCCAAGCTTTAGGGGCGGGGACCGGGGAGCTGTTTTTT
CDR3: CASSQALGAGTGELFF
D: NA
J: TRBJ2-2
V: TRBV4-3
size: NA

DNA: TGCGCCAGCAGCTTCAACCTAGCGGGAGATACAGATACGCAGTATTTT
CDR3: CASSFNLAGDTDTQYF
D: TRBD2
J: TRBJ2-3
V: TRBV5-1
size: NA

DNA: TGTGCCAGCAGCACTAGCGGGGGATACAATGAGCAGTTCTTC
CDR3: CASSTSGGYNEQFF
D: TRBD2
J: TRBJ2-1
V: TRBV7-2
size: NA

DNA: TGTGCCATCAGTGCAATCGCCAGGGGGAAAGAAAACACCATATATTTT
CDR3: CAISAIARGKENTIYF
D: TRBD1
J: TRBJ1-3
V: TRBV10-3
size: NA

DNA: TGTGCCATCAGTTTAACCGGGACAGGGGTTACTACCGGGGAGCTGTTTTTT
CDR3: CAISLTGTGVTTGELFF
D: TRBD1
J: TRBJ2-2
V: TRBV10-3
size: few

DNA: TGTGCCAGCAGTGGGCCCGGTGCAGGATCTACGAACGAGCAGTACTTC
CDR3: CASSGPGAGSTNEQYF
D: NA
J: TRBJ2-7
V: TRBV25-1
size: NA

DNA: TGCAGTGCTAGTCGGGTTAGCGGGAAGTACGAGCAGTACTTC
CDR3: CSASRVSGKYEQYF
D: TRBD2
J: TRBJ2-7
V: TRBV20-1
size: NA

DNA: TGTGCCAGCAGTCGGGACTACTCCTACGAGCAGTACTTC
CDR3: CASSRDYSYEQYF
D: TRBD2
J: TRBJ2-7
V: TRBV12-3/TRBV12-4
size: NA

DNA: TGTGCCATCAGTGAGCCCAGGGTCTCCTACGAGCAGTACTTC
CDR3: CAISEPRVSYEQYF
D: NA
J: TRBJ2-7
V: TRBV10-3
size: NA

DNA: TGTGCCAGCAGTTACTTAAGAGGTGTCTCCTACAATGAGCAGTTCTTC
CDR3: CASSYLRGVSYNEQFF
D: NA
J: TRBJ2-1
V: TRBV6-2/TRBV6-3
size: NA

DNA: TGCGCCAGCAGTGTGTCGGGAGTCTCCGAGCAGTACTTC
CDR3: CASSVSGVSEQYF
D: NA
J: TRBJ2-7
V: TRBV10-1
size: NA

DNA: TGTGCCAGCAGGGTCAGGGGGCCGACTGAAGCTTTCTTT
CDR3: CASRVRGPTEAFF
D: TRBD1
J: TRBJ1-1
V: TRBV6-5
size: NA

DNA: TGTGCCAGTAGCCGAACTAGCGGGTCCTACAATGAGCAGTTCTTC
CDR3: CASSRTSGSYNEQFF
D: TRBD2
J: TRBJ2-1
V: TRBV19
size: NA

DNA: TGTGCCAGCAGTGAAGCGAGGGGTGGCAATCAGCCCCAGCATTTT
CDR3: CASSEARGGNQPQHF
D: NA
J: TRBJ1-5
V: TRBV2
size: once

DNA: TGTGCCAGCAGCCCCCTCCAGGGCCCAAACTATGGCTACACCTTC
CDR3: CASSPLQGPNYGYTF
D: NA
J: TRBJ1-2
V: TRBV11-3
size: NA

DNA: TGCGCCAGCAGTGGGGGGACAGGGGGCTTCCCCCCCGAAAAACTGTTTTTT
CDR3: CASSGGTGGFPPEKLFF
D: TRBD1
J: TRBJ1-4
V: TRBV10-2
size: NA

DNA: TGCGCCAGCAGCCAAGATGGGAACCGGGACAGGGGACGGACAGGGGCCAACGTCCTGACTTTC
CDR3: CASSQDGNRDRGRTGANVLTF
D: TRBD1
J: TRBJ2-6
V: TRBV4-1
size: NA

DNA: TGTGCCAGCAGCCCCCGGACGGTGGCGGGAGAAAAACTGTTTTTT
CDR3: CASSPRTVAGEKLFF
D: NA
J: TRBJ1-4
V: TRBV7-6
size: NA

DNA: TGTGCCAGCAGGACCAGGGGGCGCCGGGAAGCTTTCTTT
CDR3: CASRTRGRREAFF
D: TRBD1
J: TRBJ1-1
V: TRBV28
size: NA

DNA: TGTGCCAGCAGCTTATCTGAGTGGGTGTCGATTTATGGCTACACCTTC
CDR3: CASSLSEWVSIYGYTF
D: NA
J: TRBJ1-2
V: TRBV13
size: NA

DNA: TGTGCCACCCAGGGGGGGATGGGGAGGGCTGAAGCTTTCTTT
CDR3: CATQGGMGRAEAFF
D: TRBD1
J: TRBJ1-1
V: TRBV19
size: NA

DNA: TGTGCCAGCAGTTTAGGGTCAGGGGGATCTGATGGCTACACCTTC
CDR3: CASSLGSGGSDGYTF
D: TRBD1
J: TRBJ1-2
V: TRBV6-6
size: NA

DNA: TGTGCCAGCAGCGCCGGAAGCGGCTCCTACAATGAGCAGTTCTTC
CDR3: CASSAGSGSYNEQFF
D: NA
J: TRBJ2-1
V: TRBV9
size: NA

DNA: TGTGCCAGCACCAAAACCGGGACTACCAGCGGGATAGGAGGAGAGACCCAGTACTTC
CDR3: CASTKTGTTSGIGGETQYF
D: TRBD2
J: TRBJ2-5
V: TRBV28
size: NA

DNA: TGTGCCAGCAGTTACTCGTTCGGACGGACAGAATACGAGCAGTACTTC
CDR3: CASSYSFGRTEYEQYF
D: NA
J: TRBJ2-7
V: TRBV6-5
size: NA